This T cell receptor beta chain is from a study of blood T cell repertoires in COVID-19. Study-wide context: Material from acute and convalescent COVID-19 was sourced from the United States, Italy and Spain. The analysed material was cDNA or gDNA that came from T cells, B-cell-depleted T cells, or PBMCs.

Trimming left V 6 bases short and J 4 bases short, with 21 bases between. Germline V gene data show CDR1 as SNHLY and CDR2 as FYNNEI. The CDR3 is 16 amino acids. In the source study's methods: The authors estimated nucleated cell counts from reference gene primer amplification. Data came from immunoSEQ multiplex PCR; TCRdb stores just in-frame clones and leaves some out. For V, J and clone size, that table is used; D and trimming come from the DNA. The sample contains approximately 320,000 clones, roughly 85% of which appear only once. This clone was detected once. The receptor comes from a human donor in a cohort sampled during active COVID-19. The V and J genes are TRBV2 and TRBJ1-2; possible D gene TRBD1, 5 bases. The sequenced sample was peripheral blood. The CDR3 DNA is TGTGCCAGCAGCCCCGTTTCAGGGTTGTCTTTCTATGGCTACACCTTC. Protein sequence: CASSPVSGLSFYGYTF.